The next 25 T cell receptor beta chains were all read from a single sample in a study of blood T cells in healthy people across ages. A second PCR, run for roughly 7 to 11 cycles, used a sample-barcoded 5' primer plus a J-beta primer mix. TCRdb re-analysed the 5' RACE reads in MiXCR, keeping a single row per CDR3 protein. The table has about 800,000 distinct CDR3 sequences, 35% to 50% seen once. The sequencing sample was made of blood. The receptors shown here come from a man aged 80 or over in good health.

This clonotype was detected a few times. This chain links TRBV12-3 or TRBV12-4 with TRBJ2-7; D is possibly TRBD1 or TRBD2 (5 bases each). The germline V and J ends were trimmed by 3 bases and 6 bases, with 12 bases remaining between them. This CDR3 has 13 residues. CDR3 residues: CASSFTRAGEQYF. CDR3 nucleotide sequence: TGTGCCAGCAGTTTTACCAGGGCGGGCGAGCAGTACTTC.

This clonotype was observed a few times. CDR3: CASSQGGQLYEQYF. The CDR3 coding sequence is TGCGCCAGCAGCCAAGGGGGACAGCTCTACGAGCAGTACTTC. The rearrangement uses TRBV4-1 and TRBJ2-7; 7 bases match TRBD1. Trimming cost V 1 base and J 3 bases; bases outside gene matches: 3. Germline CDR1 MGHRA, CDR2 YSYEKL. The CDR3 has 14 amino acids.

This clonotype was recorded once. CDR3 sequence (DNA): TGCAGTGCTAGTGGGCAGCCTCACCCTGGGGACTATGGCTACACCTTC. This translates into CSASGQPHPGDYGYTF. V usage is TRBV20-1 and J usage is TRBJ1-2; no clear D gene. CDR1 and CDR2 (germline): DFQATT, SNEGSKA (reference sequence). With 3 bases removed from V and 3 bases from J, the gap between germline ends came to 20 bases. The CDR3 extends over 16 amino acids.

The V gene is TRBV5-4, the J gene TRBJ2-3, with a tentative D call TRBD2 (6 bases). Germline V gene sequence: CDR1 SGHNT, CDR2 YYREEE (reference sequence). CDR3 size: 18 residues. V was pared by 0 bases and J by 2 bases, with 19 bases between. CDR3 loop: CASSLVGRDSSTTDTQYF. As DNA, the CDR3 is TGTGCCAGCAGCTTGGTGGGGCGGGACTCCTCGACCACAGATACGCAGTATTTT.

This CDR3 reads CASSLHGTQETQYF. The CDR3 region has the DNA TGTGCCAGCAGCTTACACGGCACCCAAGAGACCCAGTACTTC. The gene calls are TRBV7-2 and TRBJ2-5; D gene unclear. The CDR3 consists of 14 residues. Trimming shortened V by 2 bases and J by 1 base, and 8 bases separated the two germline ends. Germline values: CDR1 SGHTA, CDR2 FQGNSA.

The chain uses TRBV4-2 and TRBJ2-1, with a weak D call TRBD2 (7 bases). Germline V gives CDR1 LGHNA, CDR2 YNFKEQ. Trimming pared 6 bases from V and 6 bases from J, leaving 18 bases between. The CDR3 runs 15 residues. The DNA for the CDR3 is TGTGCCAGCAGTTCGGGGGGCAGGGGCATCAATGAGCAGTTCTTC. Amino acid sequence: CASSSGGRGINEQFF.

In its sample, this clonotype was seen a few times. V and J are TRBV14 and TRBJ1-1; D ambiguous. Between the trimmed V and J ends, which lost 1 base and 13 bases, there was a span of 13 bases. CDR1 SGHDN and CDR2 FVKESK come from the germline V gene. CDR3 size: 12 residues. CDR3 sequence reads: CASSQGRGRVFF. CDR3 in DNA: TGTGCCAGCAGCCAAGGTCGGGGAAGGGTTTTCTTT.

The genes are TRBV28 and TRBJ2-5; D gene ambiguous. The CDR3 is 13 residues long. The germline V gene has CDR1 MDHEN and CDR2 SYDVKM. Deletions cut 4 bases from V and 0 bases from J, with 6 bases between. The CDR3 loop reads CASSWTYQETQYF. The DNA for the CDR3 is TGTGCCAGCAGTTGGACGTACCAAGAGACCCAGTACTTC. The full variable domain, in which reference TRBV28 and TRBJ2-5 provide the parts outside the CDR3, is DVKVTQSSRYLVKRTGEKVFLECVQDMDHENMFWYRQDPGLGLRLIYFSYDVKMKEKGDIPEGYSVSREKKERFSLILESASTNQTSMYLCASSWTYQETQYFGPGTRLLVL.

In the case of this clonotype: A much larger clone sits a single nucleotide away, making a read error possible. V usage is TRBV12-3 or TRBV12-4 and J usage is TRBJ2-1; a possible D gene is TRBD2 (6 bases). The CDR3 totals 15 residues. Trimming took 3 bases from V and 13 from J, leaving 22 bases between them. The CDR3, as DNA: TGTGCCAGCAGTTTGAATCCCAGCGGGCAAGAGACCCAGTTCTTC. Residues: CASSLNPSGQETQFF.

The chain links TRBV29-1 to TRBJ1-2; D might be TRBD1 (5 bases). Trimming cost V 4 bases and J 4 bases, with 19 bases left between them. The CDR3 consists of 15 residues. Germline loops: CDR1 SQVTM, CDR2 ANQGSEA. CDR3 region: CSVGGEEGLVYGYTF. The CDR3 coding sequence is TGCAGCGTTGGCGGGGAGGAGGGGCTGGTCTATGGCTACACCTTC.

This sequence joins TRBV14 and TRBJ2-2; 8 bases map to TRBD1. The CDR3 is 15 amino acids. Unmatched junction bases numbered 6, after V lost 2 bases and J lost 7 bases. In germline, CDR1 is SGHDN, CDR2 FVKESK. CDR3 amino acids: CASSQSQTGVGELFF. The CDR3 DNA reads as TGTGCCAGCAGCCAAAGTCAGACAGGGGTCGGGGAGCTGTTTTTT.

This clonotype was seen a handful of times. The chain joins TRBV15 to TRBJ2-1, with 7 bases matching TRBD2. Germline trimming cut 1 base from V and 7 bases from J; bases unmatched to any gene: 4. The CDR3 consists of 14 residues. Per the germline V gene, CDR1 is LNHNV and CDR2 is YYDKDF (reference sequence). The CDR3 DNA is TGTGCCACCAGCAGAGGTAGGGAGGGGAATGAGCAGTTCTTC. The encoded protein is CATSRGREGNEQFF.

This chain connects TRBV6-2 or TRBV6-3 to TRBJ2-3; the D gene is possibly TRBD2 (5 bases). Germline CDR1 and CDR2: MNHEY and SVGEGT. This CDR3 contains 15 residues. The germline V and J ends were trimmed by 3 bases and 1 base, with 11 bases remaining between them. The CDR3 DNA follows: TGTGCCAGCAGTTATGTTCGGGGTGGCACAGATACGCAGTATTTT. It encodes CASSYVRGGTDTQYF.

Note on this clonotype: This may come from a read error, since a much larger clone is one base off. The chain recombines TRBV2 with TRBJ2-7; D unresolved. CDR3 length equals 14 residues. V was shortened by 6 bases and J by 9 bases, with 21 bases between the two germline ends. Germline CDR1 SNHLY, CDR2 FYNNEI. DNA of the CDR3: TGTGCCAGCAGCCCACACCCTTCGACTCCATTGCAGTACTTC. Translating it yields CASSPHPSTPLQYF.

A note on this clonotype: A much larger clone is a single base away; this may be a read error. V and J are TRBV20-1 and TRBJ2-7; no reliable D call. V was pared by 5 bases and J by 7 bases, with 9 bases between. Germline V gene data show CDR1 as DFQATT and CDR2 as SNEGSKA (reference sequence). There are 10 residues in the CDR3. CDR3 region: CSALRAEQYF. CDR3 coding DNA: TGCAGTGCTCTCCGGGCTGAGCAGTACTTC.

This clonotype was recorded a few times. The chain employs TRBV4-3 and TRBJ2-7; perhaps TRBD1 as D (6 bases). CDR1 LGHNA and CDR2 YSLEER come from the germline V gene. V gave up 0 bases and J gave up 4 bases, with 13 bases separating them. The CDR3 length is 15 residues. CDR3 loop: CASSQDYRADYEQYF. CDR3 in DNA: TGCGCCAGCAGCCAAGATTACAGGGCGGATTACGAGCAGTACTTC.

J is TRBJ2-1 and V is TRBV20-1; TRBD2 aligns across 7 bases. The germline CDR1 and CDR2 sequences are DFQATT and SNEGSKA (reference sequence). J was trimmed by 0 bases and V by 2 bases; bases with no gene match: 7. This CDR3 spans 16 amino acids. The CDR3 region has the DNA TGCAGTGCTAGACCTCCGGAGCGGGACTCCTACAATGAGCAGTTCTTC. Protein product: CSARPPERDSYNEQFF.

This clonotype was detected a few times. The rearrangement joins TRBV7-2 to TRBJ2-3; tentative D call: TRBD2 (6 bases). CDR1 is SGHTA and CDR2 is FQGNSA in the germline V gene. V was cut by 2 bases and J by 6 bases, with 15 bases left in between. The CDR3 is made up of 15 amino acids. The CDR3 loop reads CASSLLGLRGDTQYF. CDR3 nucleotide sequence: TGTGCCAGCAGCTTATTGGGGCTACGGGGGGATACGCAGTATTTT.

This clonotype has just a few counts. The chain employs TRBV7-2 and TRBJ2-3; 12 nucleotides align to TRBD2. CDR3 length: 18 residues. Germline CDR1 SGHTA, CDR2 FQGNSA. The V gene end was trimmed by 0 bases and the J gene end by 2 bases; junction bases not matched to a gene: 6. The CDR3 DNA reads as TGTGCCAGCAGCTTAGCCCGGGCTAGCGGGAGGGCCACAGATACGCAGTATTTT. It is translated as CASSLARASGRATDTQYF.

There are a few counts of this clonotype. The chain couples TRBV5-1 to TRBJ1-5; TRBD1 is a possible D gene (5 bases). CDR3 size: 15 residues. The germline V gene has CDR1 SGHRS and CDR2 YFSETQ. The ends were cut back, 2 bases at V and 1 base at J, with 10 bases in the middle. Written as DNA, the CDR3 is TGCGCCAGCAGCTTAGGGACGGCCAGCAATCAGCCCCAGCATTTT. Translating it yields CASSLGTASNQPQHF.

The chain uses TRBV12-3 or TRBV12-4 and TRBJ2-2; 7 bases line up with TRBD1. The V gene end was trimmed by 2 bases and the J gene end by 7 bases; junction bases not matched to a gene: 10. This CDR3 comprises 16 residues. CDR3 region: CASSLTPGGRGGELFF. The CDR3 DNA reads as TGTGCCAGCAGTTTAACCCCAGGGGGTAGGGGCGGGGAGCTGTTTTTT.

The rearrangement links TRBV4-3 to TRBJ2-2; the D is unclear. Germline CDR1 and CDR2: LGHNA and YSLEER. The length of the CDR3 is 12 residues. The V end was cut by 3 bases, the J end by 8 bases, with 7 bases between. The CDR3 here is CASSQEAGELFF. The CDR3 DNA reads TGCGCCAGCAGCCAGGAAGCGGGGGAGCTGTTTTTT.

In DNA form, the CDR3 reads TGTGCCAGCAGCTGGGTGACGGGAGGCTTTAATGAGCAGTTCTTC. Protein product: CASSWVTGGFNEQFF. The J gene is TRBJ2-1, the V gene TRBV7-2; TRBD2 agrees at 7 bases. Germline trimming cut 4 bases from V and 7 bases from J; bases unmatched to any gene: 10. Per the germline V gene, CDR1 is SGHTA and CDR2 is FQGNSA. The CDR3 contains 15 residues.

V and J are TRBV28 and TRBJ1-2; tentatively, D is TRBD1 (6 bases). Trimming left V 7 bases short and J 4 bases short, with 16 bases between. In germline, CDR1 is MDHEN, CDR2 SYDVKM. The CDR3 covers 14 residues. CDR3 protein: CASTVGQPFYGYTF. Written as DNA, the CDR3 is TGTGCCAGCACTGTTGGACAGCCTTTCTATGGCTACACCTTC.

V is TRBV20-1 and J is TRBJ2-3; no clear D gene. The germline V and J ends were trimmed by 5 bases and 0 bases, with 12 bases remaining between them. CDR1 DFQATT and CDR2 SNEGSKA come from the germline V gene (reference sequence). CDR3 length: 14 amino acids. The CDR3 spells CSARTSVSTDTQYF. DNA of the CDR3: TGCAGTGCTCGCACCTCAGTGAGCACAGATACGCAGTATTTT.